The 2 T cell receptor beta chains reported below all come from one sample, sequenced in a study of blood T cells in healthy people across ages. Alongside a J-beta primer mix, a sample-barcoded 5' primer served in a second PCR lasting about 6 to 11 cycles. TCRdb reprocessed the 5' RACE reads via MiXCR and lists one record per CDR3 protein. The sample yields about 1.4 million distinct CDR3 sequences, 59% seen once. Sequencing used blood. Receptors originate from a man in his late teens or twenties in good health.

The V call is TRBV7-9, the J call TRBJ2-3, with D perhaps TRBD1 or TRBD2 (7 bases each). V dropped 5 bases and J dropped 6 bases, with 18 bases sitting between them. Germline CDR1 reads SEHNR; CDR2 reads FQNEAQ (reference sequence). This CDR3 is 15 amino acids long. CDR3 nucleotide sequence: TGTGCCAGCAGCCCTAGGGAGGGGGCCCGGGATACGCAGTATTTT. Amino acid sequence: CASSPREGARDTQYF. The entire variable domain, with the rest obtained from reference TRBV7-9 and TRBJ2-3, is as follows: DTGVSQNPRHKITKRGQNVTFRCDPISEHNRLYWYRQTLGQGPEFLTYFQNEAQLEKSRLLSDRFSAERPKGSFSTLEIQRTEQGDSAMYLCASSPREGARDTQYFGPGTRLTVL.

V is TRBV11-2 and J is TRBJ2-4, with TRBD2 matching 11 bases. V lost 3 bases to trimming and J lost 0 bases; unmatched junction nucleotides: 7. CDR1 is SGHAT and CDR2 is FQNNGV in the germline V gene. There are 18 residues in the CDR3. The CDR3 coding sequence is TGTGCCAGCAGCTTTCGGCCGACTAGCGGGGTAGCCAAAAACATTCAGTACTTC. Amino acids: CASSFRPTSGVAKNIQYF.